The 26 T cell receptor beta chains below were found in one sample sequenced in a study of blood T cell repertoires in COVID-19. Clones were sequenced by immunoSEQ multiplex PCR, and TCRdb holds only the in-frame ones, with some missing. Of 200,000 or so clones listed, around four fifths were seen once; the top ten hold under 7.5%. Sequencing was done on a sample of peripheral blood. Receptors were obtained from a woman aged 40-49 years with acute or convalescent COVID-19.

This chain's CDR3 is CASRDRVGTNEKLFF. For the CDR3, the DNA is TGCGCCAGCAGGGACAGGGTAGGAACTAATGAAAAACTGTTTTTT. The chain is built from TRBV5-1 and TRBJ1-4, with TRBD1 identical over 8 bases. With 5 bases clipped from V and 1 base from J, the junction kept 4 bases outside the gene matches. The CDR3 is 15 amino acids. Per the germline V gene, CDR1 is SGHRS and CDR2 is YFSETQ.

The table lists this clone with a few counts. The chain is built from TRBV14 and TRBJ2-1; D gene uncertain. The CDR3 runs 16 residues. Germline CDR1 SGHDN, CDR2 FVKESK. The V end was cut by 4 bases, the J end by 8 bases, with 21 bases between. The CDR3 reads CASSRPGAALGYEQFF. CDR3 DNA: TGTGCCAGCAGCCGTCCCGGAGCCGCCCTTGGGTATGAGCAGTTCTTC. Full variable domain (outside the CDR3, taken from reference TRBV14 and TRBJ2-1): EAGVTQFPSHSVIEKGQTVTLRCDPISGHDNLYWYRRVMGKEIKFLLHFVKESKQDESGMPNNRFLAERTGGTYSTLKVQPAELEDSGVYFCASSRPGAALGYEQFFGPGTRLTVL.

This clone was picked up one time. The chain is built from TRBV10-3 and TRBJ2-2; D might be TRBD2 (5 bases). Germline V gene sequence: CDR1 ENHRY, CDR2 SYGVKD. Trimming stripped 10 bases from V and 0 bases from J, with 12 bases between. This CDR3 contains 14 residues. The CDR3 bases are TGTGCCACCGCGGGTGGGTCGAACACCGGGGAGCTGTTTTTT. It specifies CATAGGSNTGELFF.

The genes are TRBV29-1 and TRBJ1-6; the match to TRBD1 covers 11 bases. Trimming at V came to 4 bases and at J to 8 bases, leaving 1 base not matched to a gene. The germline CDR1 and CDR2 sequences are SQVTM and ANQGSEA. The length of the CDR3 is 13 residues. The CDR3 DNA follows: TGCAGCGTTGGGGACAGGGGGGATTCACCCCTCCACTTT. Translated, it gives CSVGDRGDSPLHF. Full variable domain (rest looked up from reference TRBV29-1 and TRBJ1-6): SAVISQKPSRDICQRGTSLTIQCQVDSQVTMMFWYRQQPGQSLTLIATANQGSEATYESGFVIDKFPISRPNLTFSTLTVSNMSPEDSSIYLCSVGDRGDSPLHFGNGTRLTVT.

The CDR3 is CASSPIRTALRETQYF. CDR3 nucleotides: TGTGCCAGCAGCCCTATTAGGACAGCCTTAAGGGAGACCCAGTACTTC. This rearrangement joins TRBV7-9 to TRBJ2-5, with a weak D call TRBD1 (6 bases). This CDR3 is built from 16 residues. Per germline, CDR1 SEHNR and CDR2 FQNEAQ (reference sequence). Deletions cut 5 bases from V and 5 bases from J, with 21 bases between.

This clone has only one observation. The chain has TRBV5-1 and TRBJ2-2; maybe TRBD1 (6 bases). Germline V gene data show CDR1 as SGHRS and CDR2 as YFSETQ. The CDR3 is 13 amino acids. V was cut by 4 bases and J by 6 bases, with 10 bases left in between. The CDR3 loop reads CASSQQGPGELFF. The CDR3 nucleotides read TGCGCCAGCAGCCAACAGGGACCCGGGGAGCTGTTTTTT.

This clone was recorded only once. This chain joins TRBV6-5 and TRBJ2-7; 11 nucleotides agree with TRBD1. The V and J ends lost 0 bases and 3 bases, in that order; junction bases with no gene match: 4. The CDR3 extends over 16 amino acids. Germline lookup yields CDR1 MNHEY and CDR2 SVGAGI. CDR3 amino acids: CASSYSPGTGGYEQYF. CDR3 coding DNA: TGTGCCAGCAGTTACTCCCCCGGGACAGGGGGCTACGAGCAGTACTTC.

The gene calls are TRBV19 and TRBJ1-2; 7 bases map to TRBD1. CDR1 is LNHDA and CDR2 is SQIVND in the germline V gene (reference sequence). After removal of 6 bases from V and 5 bases from J, the junction contained 12 bases not matched to a gene. The CDR3 length is 15 residues. The CDR3, as DNA: TGTGCCAGTAGCGCGGACAGGACCTTTAGGTATGGCTACACCTTC. It codes for CASSADRTFRYGYTF. The complete variable domain, with remaining parts taken from reference TRBV19 and TRBJ1-2, reads DGGITQSPKYLFRKEGQNVTLSCEQNLNHDAMYWYRQDPGQGLRLIYYSQIVNDFQKGDIAEGYSVSREKKESFPLTVTSAQKNPTAFYLCASSADRTFRYGYTFGSGTRLTVV.

The genes are TRBV5-4 and TRBJ2-1; the D gene is possibly TRBD2 (5 bases). The ends were cut back, 2 bases at V and 0 bases at J, with 6 bases in the middle. In germline, CDR1 is SGHNT, CDR2 YYREEE (reference sequence). The CDR3 length is 14 residues. DNA of the CDR3: TGTGCCAGCAGCTTTACTAGCTCCTACAATGAGCAGTTCTTC. This codes for CASSFTSSYNEQFF.

The chain employs TRBV6-5 and TRBJ1-5; the D is unclear. The CDR3 totals 15 residues. Per the germline V gene, CDR1 is MNHEY and CDR2 is SVGAGI. Trimming removed 0 bases from V and 0 bases from J, with 6 bases in between. CDR3 bases: TGTGCCAGCAGTTACTCTTCCTTTAGCAATCAGCCCCAGCATTTT. Amino acids: CASSYSSFSNQPQHF.

V gene TRBV28 combines with J gene TRBJ1-1; D is uncertain. Trimming shortened V by 3 bases and J by 4 bases, and 9 bases separated the two germline ends. The V gene's germline CDR1 is MDHEN and CDR2 SYDVKM. The CDR3 is made up of 13 amino acids. This chain's CDR3 is CASSLPSGTEAFF. The DNA of the CDR3 is TGTGCCAGCAGTTTGCCTTCGGGCACTGAAGCTTTCTTT.

The V gene is TRBV4-1, the J gene TRBJ2-1; TRBD2 agrees at 9 bases. This CDR3 comprises 18 residues. Germline V gene sequence: CDR1 MGHRA, CDR2 YSYEKL. V lost 3 bases and J lost 0; bases outside the gene matches: 9. The CDR3 sequence is CASSQTRGGVSSYNEQFF. In DNA, the CDR3 is TGCGCCAGCAGCCAGACTCGCGGGGGGGTAAGCTCCTACAATGAGCAGTTCTTC.

The chain joins TRBV6-5 to TRBJ1-6, with D perhaps matching TRBD1 (5 bases). CDR1 and CDR2 from the germline V gene are MNHEY and SVGAGI. CDR3 length: 15 residues. The V end lost 2 bases, the J end lost 13 bases, and 18 bases lay between the germline ends. The CDR3 spells CASSYGFQGGVPLHF. CDR3 sequence (DNA): TGTGCCAGCAGTTACGGGTTCCAGGGTGGGGTCCCCCTCCACTTT.

The chain is built from TRBV28 and TRBJ2-7; 7 nucleotides match TRBD2. Trimming at V came to 3 bases and at J to 6 bases, leaving 11 bases not matched to a gene. CDR1 MDHEN and CDR2 SYDVKM come from the germline V gene. The CDR3 runs 15 residues. DNA of the CDR3: TGTGCCAGCAGTTTCGGAGTGGCGGGAGCTGGCGAGCAGTACTTC. Protein: CASSFGVAGAGEQYF.

The chain has TRBV6-1 and TRBJ2-3; D possibly corresponds to TRBD1 (5 bases). The V end was cut by 1 base, the J end by 0 bases, with 11 bases between. The germline CDR1 and CDR2 sequences are MNHNS and SASEGT. This CDR3 is built from 16 residues. The DNA of the CDR3 is TGTGCCAGCAGTGAAGAGGGGATCTCTAGCACAGATACGCAGTATTTT. Protein: CASSEEGISSTDTQYF.

This chain's CDR3 is CASAFSSGELFF. The DNA of the CDR3 is TGTGCTAGTGCCTTCTCGAGCGGGGAGCTGTTTTTT. This chain links TRBV12-5 with TRBJ2-2, with D uncertain. CDR3 size: 12 residues. From germline, CDR1 is LGHNT and CDR2 FRNRAP. V lost 7 bases and J lost 7, with 10 bases in between.

In this sample, this clone turned up a few times. The J gene is TRBJ1-4, the V gene TRBV28; the D is unclear. Trimming pared 3 bases from V and 0 bases from J, leaving 11 bases between. The V gene's germline CDR1 is MDHEN and CDR2 SYDVKM. The CDR3 spans 16 residues. The CDR3 region is CASSLVPQATNEKLFF. In DNA form, the CDR3 reads TGTGCCAGCAGTTTGGTCCCCCAGGCAACTAATGAAAAACTGTTTTTT.

In this sample, this clone turned up a few times. The chain combines TRBV10-3 with TRBJ1-6; 8 positions agree with TRBD1. V was pared by 9 bases and J by 9 bases, with 13 bases of the junction left unmatched. The CDR3 consists of 15 residues. The germline V gene encodes CDR1 ENHRY and CDR2 SYGVKD. CDR3 protein: CAISTGTGSTSPLHF. The CDR3 DNA sequence: TGTGCCATTTCGACCGGGACAGGTTCGACTTCACCCCTCCACTTT.

The chain joins TRBV5-1 to TRBJ2-5; tentative D call: TRBD1 (5 bases). The CDR3 consists of 16 residues. Looked up from germline, CDR1 is SGHRS and CDR2 is YFSETQ. Trimming took off 4 bases at V and 4 bases at J, with 20 bases between the two ends. CDR3 protein: CASSSQGTRGLETQYF. CDR3 DNA sequence: TGCGCCAGCAGCAGTCAGGGAACAAGGGGTCTAGAGACCCAGTACTTC.

Note on this clone: This sample includes further DNA sequences coding for the same CDR3. CDR3 nucleotides: TGTGCCAGCTCACCACCGAGCGGGGGGTCGTACAATGAGCAGTTCTTC. This sequence encodes CASSPPSGGSYNEQFF. The rearrangement uses TRBV18 and TRBJ2-1; TRBD2 aligns across 9 bases. The trim removed 0 bases at V and 4 bases at J, leaving 4 bases unmatched. Germline values: CDR1 KGHSH, CDR2 LQKENI. This CDR3 contains 16 residues.

This clone was seen a handful of times. This sequence joins TRBV28 and TRBJ1-1; D call uncertain. Germline V gene data show CDR1 as MDHEN and CDR2 as SYDVKM. The CDR3 covers 13 residues. The ends were cut back, 5 bases at V and 2 bases at J, with 9 bases in the middle. The CDR3 DNA is TGTGCCAGCAGTGACTCGGTCAACACTGAAGCTTTCTTT. The encoded protein is CASSDSVNTEAFF.

This chain connects TRBV19 to TRBJ1-1; 10 positions match TRBD1. This CDR3 is built from 14 residues. V dropped 9 bases and J dropped 3; count of bases not matched to a gene: 7. Germline CDR1 LNHDA, CDR2 SQIVND (reference sequence). CDR3 region: CASDRGRWDTEAFF. DNA for the CDR3: TGTGCCAGCGACAGGGGGCGCTGGGACACTGAAGCTTTCTTT.

This sequence joins TRBV7-6 and TRBJ2-1; 7 bases fit TRBD2. CDR1 SGHVS and CDR2 FNYEAQ come from the germline V gene. V trimming: 5 bases; J trimming: 1 base; junction bases outside the gene matches: 11. This CDR3 is 17 amino acids long. The CDR3: CASSPPLGRESYNEQFF. Written as DNA, the CDR3 is TGTGCCAGCAGCCCCCCCTTGGGGCGGGAGTCCTACAATGAGCAGTTCTTC. Using reference TRBV7-6 and TRBJ2-1 for the parts outside the CDR3, the full variable domain is GAGVSQSPRYKVTKRGQDVALRCDPISGHVSLYWYRQALGQGPEFLTYFNYEAQQDKSGLPNDRFSAERPEGSISTLTIQRTEQRDSAMYRCASSPPLGRESYNEQFFGPGTRLTVL.

V and J are TRBV7-3 and TRBJ2-1; a weak D match, TRBD2 (5 bases). This CDR3 region has 14 residues. Germline-derived CDR1 and CDR2 are SGHTA and FQGTGA. Trimming removed 6 bases at V and 0 bases at J, with 9 bases between. For the CDR3, the DNA is TGTGCCAGCAGTCGGGGTAGCTCCTACAATGAGCAGTTCTTC. As protein: CASSRGSSYNEQFF.

This chain uses TRBV18 with TRBJ1-1; 9 nucleotides match TRBD1. This CDR3 has 16 amino acids. Germline V gives CDR1 KGHSH, CDR2 LQKENI. J gave up 4 bases and V 4 bases, and 10 bases lay outside the gene matches. In DNA form, the CDR3 reads TGTGCCAGCTCACAATCGGGACAGGGTGTGAGCACTGAAGCTTTCTTT. Its translation: CASSQSGQGVSTEAFF.

The chain joins TRBV28 to TRBJ1-1, with D possibly TRBD1 on 5 matching bases. Germline values: CDR1 MDHEN, CDR2 SYDVKM. The V end lost 3 bases, the J end lost 0 bases, and 14 bases lay between the germline ends. This CDR3 is 16 amino acids long. CDR3 in DNA: TGTGCCAGCAGTTTCCACTCCGGGGGGATGAACACTGAAGCTTTCTTT. It codes for CASSFHSGGMNTEAFF.